This is a list of T cell receptor beta chains from one sample in a study of blood T cell repertoires in COVID-19. This table comes from immunoSEQ multiplex PCR, and its TCRdb copy is limited to in-frame clones, with some not included. The sample contains 150,000 or so clones, approximately 80% of which appear only once. The source material was PBMCs or T cells enriched from blood (not recorded which). The receptors here all came from a man between 65 and 85 years old who had been exposed to COVID-19. Both conserved end residues are part of each CDR3. A D gene is named only where the DNA matches it firmly. Size values are once, few and many counts, or a class for expanded clones, and some rows have none.

clone size,V gene,J gene,D gene,CDR3 protein,CDR3 DNA
few,TRBV10-3,TRBJ2-1,TRBD2,CAISSGSSYNEQFF,TGTGCCATCAGCAGCGGGAGTTCCTACAATGAGCAGTTCTTC
NA,TRBV10-3,TRBJ1-1,NA,CAISDHGQGPQNTEAFF,TGTGCCATCAGTGATCATGGGCAGGGGCCACAGAACACTGAAGCTTTCTTT
NA,TRBV19,TRBJ1-2,NA,CASSLRTGRANYGYTF,TGTGCCAGTAGTCTCCGTACAGGAAGAGCTAACTATGGCTACACCTTC
NA,TRBV7-3,TRBJ2-1,NA,CASSLTPPGGAIYNEQFF,TGTGCCAGCAGCTTAACTCCCCCAGGCGGGGCTATCTACAATGAGCAGTTCTTC
NA,TRBV5-1,TRBJ2-2,TRBD2,CASASGGAEEGGELFF,TGCGCCAGCGCTAGCGGGGGGGCCGAGGAAGGCGGGGAGCTGTTTTTT
NA,TRBV5-1,TRBJ1-1,NA,CASSLGAENTEAFF,TGCGCCAGCAGCTTAGGGGCGGAGAACACTGAAGCTTTCTTT
NA,TRBV11-3,TRBJ2-7,TRBD1,CASSFPRYRGNEQYF,TGTGCCAGCAGCTTTCCCCGATACAGGGGTAACGAGCAGTACTTC
NA,TRBV6-5,TRBJ2-7,TRBD1,CAVRQGVHYEQYF,TGTGCCGTTCGACAGGGGGTTCACTACGAGCAGTACTTC
NA,TRBV19,TRBJ2-4,NA,CASSQGLLDIQYF,TGTGCCAGTAGCCAGGGATTATTGGACATTCAGTACTTC
NA,TRBV18,TRBJ1-2,TRBD1,CASSPIQGAHYGYTF,TGTGCCAGCTCACCAATCCAGGGGGCGCACTATGGCTACACCTTC
NA,TRBV6-2/TRBV6-3,TRBJ2-4,NA,CASSTDSPKSTNIQYF,TGTGCCAGCAGCACGGACAGCCCCAAATCCACAAACATTCAGTACTTC
NA,TRBV28,TRBJ1-2,NA,CASSYYYGYTF,TGTGCCAGCAGCTATTATTATGGCTACACCTTC
NA,TRBV24-1,TRBJ2-2,TRBD2,CATSASGGAGELFF,TGTGCCACCAGTGCCAGCGGGGGCGCGGGGGAGCTGTTTTTT
NA,TRBV9,TRBJ2-6,TRBD2,CASSSRTSGGAFSGANVLTF,TGTGCCAGCAGCTCGAGGACTAGCGGGGGCGCGTTCTCTGGGGCCAACGTCCTGACTTTC
NA,TRBV30,TRBJ1-2,NA,CAWPPGEKAYGYTF,TGTGCCTGGCCCCCGGGGGAGAAAGCCTATGGCTACACCTTC
NA,TRBV19,TRBJ1-1,NA,CASSPSLQGITEAFF,TGTGCCAGTAGCCCTTCCCTCCAGGGTATAACTGAAGCTTTCTTT
NA,TRBV14,TRBJ2-7,TRBD2,CASSQDLFSGRAAQYF,TGTGCCAGCAGCCAAGATCTTTTCAGCGGGAGGGCCGCGCAGTACTTC
NA,TRBV7-8,TRBJ1-3,TRBD1,CASSLGAGGTGNTIYF,TGTGCCAGCAGCTTAGGGGCAGGGGGCACAGGAAACACCATATATTTT
NA,TRBV18,TRBJ2-5,TRBD2,CASSRGLAGKETQYF,TGTGCCAGCTCACGGGGACTAGCGGGAAAAGAGACCCAGTACTTC
NA,TRBV5-1,TRBJ2-6,TRBD2,CASTRLAGGWSGANVLTF,TGCGCCAGCACCCGACTAGCGGGAGGATGGTCTGGGGCCAACGTCCTGACTTTC
NA,TRBV7-9,TRBJ1-1,NA,CASSLNPKAGAFF,TGTGCCAGCAGCTTAAATCCGAAGGCAGGGGCTTTCTTT
NA,TRBV12-3/TRBV12-4,TRBJ2-1,NA,CASRSVEEQFF,TGTGCCAGCAGGTCCGTAGAGGAGCAGTTCTTC
NA,TRBV6-2/TRBV6-3,TRBJ2-7,TRBD2,CASSWLTSGTYEQYF,TGTGCCAGCAGTTGGCTCACTAGCGGGACTTACGAGCAGTACTTC
NA,TRBV7-2,TRBJ2-5,TRBD1,CASSGNRGETQYF,TGTGCCAGCAGCGGTAACAGGGGAGAGACCCAGTACTTC
NA,TRBV3-1/TRBV3-2,TRBJ2-7,NA,CASSQNSYEQYF,TGTGCCAGCAGCCAAAACTCTTACGAGCAGTACTTC
NA,TRBV10-1,TRBJ2-2,NA,CASSESTPGVTGHPGELFF,TGCGCCAGCAGTGAGTCGACCCCTGGAGTAACAGGGCACCCCGGGGAGCTGTTTTTT
NA,TRBV7-2,TRBJ1-1,NA,CASSLRQGNTEAFF,TGTGCCAGCAGCTTACGGCAGGGGAACACTGAAGCTTTCTTT
NA,TRBV27,TRBJ2-1,TRBD2,CASSSGGTYNEQFF,TGTGCCAGTTCAAGCGGGGGAACCTACAATGAGCAGTTCTTC
few,TRBV19,TRBJ1-5,NA,CASSPTGQYSNQPQHF,TGTGCCAGTAGTCCCACAGGACAGTATAGCAATCAGCCCCAGCATTTT
NA,TRBV5-1,TRBJ1-1,NA,CASSLVGNGNTEAFF,TGCGCCAGCAGCTTGGTCGGGAATGGTAACACTGAAGCTTTCTTT
many,TRBV29-1,TRBJ1-1,TRBD1,CSVQGGLEAFF,TGCAGCGTACAGGGGGGACTTGAAGCTTTCTTT
NA,TRBV5-5,TRBJ2-1,TRBD2,CASSGGSGGAYNEQFF,TGTGCCAGCAGCGGCGGGAGCGGGGGAGCCTACAATGAGCAGTTCTTC
NA,TRBV25-1,TRBJ1-2,NA,CASSESPPGGYTF,TGTGCCAGCAGTGAATCCCCCCCAGGGGGCTACACCTTC
NA,TRBV10-3,TRBJ2-2,TRBD2,CAISGTSGRGNTGELFF,TGTGCCATCAGTGGGACTAGCGGGAGAGGGAACACCGGGGAGCTGTTTTTT
NA,TRBV24-1,TRBJ1-4,TRBD1,CATSDHRGDEKLFF,TGTGCCACCAGTGATCACAGGGGGGATGAAAAACTGTTTTTT
NA,TRBV10-2,TRBJ1-6,TRBD1,CASDPGRDSNSPLHF,TGCGCCAGCGACCCCGGAAGGGACAGTAATTCACCCCTCCACTTT
NA,TRBV19,TRBJ2-2,TRBD1,CASSISRLGTGEKIGELFF,TGTGCCAGTAGTATTAGTCGTTTGGGAACAGGGGAGAAGATCGGGGAGCTGTTTTTT
NA,TRBV7-2,TRBJ1-2,NA,CASSLAMPNPAGYTF,TGTGCCAGCAGCTTAGCGATGCCCAATCCCGCGGGCTACACCTTC
NA,TRBV13,TRBJ1-1,TRBD1,CASSLAPGQGETEAFF,TGTGCCAGCAGCTTAGCCCCTGGACAGGGCGAGACTGAAGCTTTCTTT
many,TRBV27,TRBJ2-7,TRBD1,CASGTGINYEQYF,TGTGCCAGCGGGACAGGGATAAACTACGAGCAGTACTTC
NA,TRBV11-2,TRBJ2-3,TRBD2,CASSSSGIAGNTDTQYF,TGTGCCAGCAGCTCTTCCGGGATAGCGGGGAACACAGATACGCAGTATTTT
few,TRBV28,TRBJ2-7,TRBD1,CASSLEGGLTYEQYF,TGTGCCAGCAGTTTGGAAGGGGGCCTCACCTACGAGCAGTACTTC
NA,TRBV6-1,TRBJ2-3,NA,CASSEARVDTQYF,TGTGCCAGCAGTGAAGCGCGAGTAGATACGCAGTATTTT
NA,TRBV18,TRBJ1-2,NA,CASSPDPQGTYGYTF,TGTGCCAGCTCACCGGACCCACAGGGCACCTATGGCTACACCTTC
NA,TRBV24-1,TRBJ1-2,NA,CATNRVDYGYTF,TGTGCCACAAACAGGGTGGACTATGGCTACACCTTC
NA,TRBV5-6,TRBJ2-5,NA,CASSSTYNREETQYF,TGTGCCAGCAGCTCGACCTATAACAGGGAAGAGACCCAGTACTTC
NA,TRBV5-1,TRBJ2-2,NA,CASSPTAVTGELFF,TGCGCCAGCAGCCCTACAGCCGTCACCGGGGAGCTGTTTTTT
NA,TRBV5-1,TRBJ2-5,NA,CASTTWGPYQETQYF,TGCGCCAGCACAACCTGGGGGCCTTACCAAGAGACCCAGTACTTC
NA,TRBV2,TRBJ2-3,NA,CASRERETTDTQYF,TGTGCCAGCAGAGAACGGGAGACCACAGATACGCAGTATTTT
once,TRBV19,TRBJ1-3,NA,CASSDRRGLSGRNTIYF,TGTGCCAGTAGTGATAGGAGGGGATTGTCTGGACGGAACACCATATATTTT
NA,TRBV28,TRBJ1-1,NA,CASSSATVTTEAFF,TGTGCCAGCAGTTCCGCCACTGTAACCACTGAAGCTTTCTTT
NA,TRBV6-2/TRBV6-3,TRBJ2-3,TRBD1,CASSYPGQGIADTQYF,TGTGCCAGCAGTTACCCGGGACAGGGAATCGCAGATACGCAGTATTTT
few,TRBV29-1,TRBJ1-2,NA,CSVEFYGKVYGYTF,TGCAGCGTTGAATTTTACGGGAAGGTCTATGGCTACACCTTC